A selection of T cell receptor beta chains follows, all from one sample in a study of blood T cell repertoires in COVID-19. TCRdb's table, derived via immunoSEQ multiplex PCR, lists solely in-frame clones and lacks some. Here the sample spans around 300,000 clones, approximately 91% being singletons. The sample was PBMCs or T cells enriched from blood (not recorded which). These receptors originate from a woman aged 40 to 49 who had recovered from COVID-19. The CDR3 runs from the conserved cysteine through the conserved F or W. A D gene is named only where the DNA matches it firmly. Expanded clones get a size class; other rows say once, few or many, or leave the size out.

V	D	size	J	DNA	CDR3
TRBV20-1	TRBD2	NA	TRBJ2-1	TGCAGTGCCACGGGACTAGAGCAGTTCTTC	CSATGLEQFF
TRBV5-1	NA	once	TRBJ1-2	TGCGCCAGCAGCCTCCAGGGGCACGATAACTATGGCTACACCTTC	CASSLQGHDNYGYTF
TRBV10-1	NA	NA	TRBJ1-4	TGCGCCAGCAGCCGGGATCTCAATGAAAAACTGTTTTTT	CASSRDLNEKLFF
TRBV6-5	TRBD1	NA	TRBJ2-3	TGTGCCAGCAGGGGACAGGGGAGGGTCACAGATACGCAGTATTTT	CASRGQGRVTDTQYF
TRBV19	TRBD1	NA	TRBJ2-1	TGTGCCAGTAGAGAGAACAGGGGATCCTACAATGAGCAGTTCTTC	CASRENRGSYNEQFF
TRBV5-4	NA	NA	TRBJ2-1	TGTGCCAGCAGTTCCGGACAAGACGTCAATGAGCAGTTCTTC	CASSSGQDVNEQFF
TRBV4-2	NA	NA	TRBJ1-2	TGTGCCAGCAGCCCCCGACCAGGGCAAGAAGGTAACTATGGCTACACCTTC	CASSPRPGQEGNYGYTF
TRBV10-1	TRBD1	NA	TRBJ2-2	TGCGCCAGCAGCCGCCCACTCCTCGTGACAGGGGGCGACACCGGGGAGCTGTTTTTT	CASSRPLLVTGGDTGELFF
TRBV7-2	NA	NA	TRBJ1-2	TGTGCCAGCAGCTACGAGGCAGGGGACTATGGCTACACCTTC	CASSYEAGDYGYTF
TRBV7-6	NA	NA	TRBJ1-6	TGTGCCAGCAGCTCCATTAAACCAGGGCTGAACTCACCCCTCCACTTT	CASSSIKPGLNSPLHF
TRBV7-9	TRBD1	NA	TRBJ2-2	TGTGCCAGCAGCATAAGGAGGGACAGGGGGCAAACCGGGGAGCTGTTTTTT	CASSIRRDRGQTGELFF
TRBV27	TRBD1	NA	TRBJ1-4	TGTGCCAGCAGTCAAACATTCCCGGACAGGGGACCAAGGGAAAAACTGTTTTTT	CASSQTFPDRGPREKLFF
TRBV24-1	NA	NA	TRBJ2-7	TGTGCCACCAGTGACGAGGTGGGCGAGCAGTACTTC	CATSDEVGEQYF
TRBV3-1/TRBV3-2	TRBD1	few	TRBJ1-1	TGTGCCAGCAGCCCGGACAGGGATAGCCCTGAAGCTTTCTTT	CASSPDRDSPEAFF
TRBV29-1	NA	once	TRBJ1-1	TGCAGCGTTGACAGAAACACTGAAGCTTTCTTT	CSVDRNTEAFF
TRBV30	TRBD1	NA	TRBJ1-2	TGTGCCTGGAGTGTTGGGTCAGGGGGACGCGGCTACACCTTC	CAWSVGSGGRGYTF
TRBV5-1	NA	NA	TRBJ2-7	TGCGCCAGCAGCTTGAACGAGTTCTACGAGCAGTACTTC	CASSLNEFYEQYF
TRBV6-5	NA	NA	TRBJ2-6	TGTGCCAGCAGCACAGGGTACTCTGGGGCCAACGTCCTGACTTTC	CASSTGYSGANVLTF
TRBV9	TRBD2	once	TRBJ2-3	TGTGCCAGCAGCGTAGCAATCCAGCGGGGGGGAGGTACGCAGTATTTT	CASSVAIQRGGGTQYF
TRBV27	NA	NA	TRBJ1-2	TGTGCCAGCAGTTGGGACGGCAGAGGAGGGGGCTACACCTTC	CASSWDGRGGGYTF
TRBV4-2	TRBD2	NA	TRBJ2-3	TGTGCCAGCAGCCAGGCTGTAGCGGGAAAAAGCACAGATACGCAGTATTTT	CASSQAVAGKSTDTQYF
TRBV9	NA	NA	TRBJ1-1	TGTGCCAGCAGCGCCCGGGGGGTGAACACTGAAGCTTTCTTT	CASSARGVNTEAFF
TRBV5-1	TRBD2	NA	TRBJ2-5	TGCGCCAGCAGCTTAAAGGCCGGGACTAGCGGGAGCGGAGAGACCCAGTACTTC	CASSLKAGTSGSGETQYF
TRBV19	TRBD1	NA	TRBJ1-1	TGTGCCAGTAGTAAGGGACAGACGAACACTGAAGCTTTCTTT	CASSKGQTNTEAFF
TRBV5-1	NA	NA	TRBJ1-4	TGCGCCAGCAGCACCGGACAGCTCAATGAAAAACTGTTTTTT	CASSTGQLNEKLFF
TRBV4-1	NA	NA	TRBJ1-2	TGCGCCAGCAGCCAAGGGAACAGGGCCATAGGCTACACCTTC	CASSQGNRAIGYTF
TRBV7-2	NA	NA	TRBJ1-1	TGTGCCAGCAGCTTATATGCGGGGCAGAACACTGAAGCTTTCTTT	CASSLYAGQNTEAFF
TRBV19	TRBD1	once	TRBJ1-5	TGTGCCAGTAATAAACTAACCGGGACAGGAAGCAATCAGCCCCAGCATTTT	CASNKLTGTGSNQPQHF
TRBV2	NA	NA	TRBJ1-1	TGTGCCAGCAGTCAACAGGGTTCTGCAAACACTGAAGCTTTCTTT	CASSQQGSANTEAFF
TRBV6-5	NA	once	TRBJ2-1	TGTGCCAGCAGTAAATCTAGCGACTACAATGAGCAGTTCTTC	CASSKSSDYNEQFF